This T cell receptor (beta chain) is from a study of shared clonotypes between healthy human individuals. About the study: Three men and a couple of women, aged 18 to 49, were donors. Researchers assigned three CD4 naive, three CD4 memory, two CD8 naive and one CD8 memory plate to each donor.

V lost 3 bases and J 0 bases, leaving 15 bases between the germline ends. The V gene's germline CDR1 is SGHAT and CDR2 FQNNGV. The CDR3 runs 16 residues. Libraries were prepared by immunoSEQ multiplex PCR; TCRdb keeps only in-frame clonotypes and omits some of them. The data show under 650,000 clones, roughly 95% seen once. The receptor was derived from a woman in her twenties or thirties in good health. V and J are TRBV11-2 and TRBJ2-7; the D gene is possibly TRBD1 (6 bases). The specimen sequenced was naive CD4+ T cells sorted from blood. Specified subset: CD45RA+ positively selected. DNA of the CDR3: TGTGCCAGCAGCTTGAGGGGGACGAGGCCCTCCTACGAGCAGTACTTC. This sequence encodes CASSLRGTRPSYEQYF.